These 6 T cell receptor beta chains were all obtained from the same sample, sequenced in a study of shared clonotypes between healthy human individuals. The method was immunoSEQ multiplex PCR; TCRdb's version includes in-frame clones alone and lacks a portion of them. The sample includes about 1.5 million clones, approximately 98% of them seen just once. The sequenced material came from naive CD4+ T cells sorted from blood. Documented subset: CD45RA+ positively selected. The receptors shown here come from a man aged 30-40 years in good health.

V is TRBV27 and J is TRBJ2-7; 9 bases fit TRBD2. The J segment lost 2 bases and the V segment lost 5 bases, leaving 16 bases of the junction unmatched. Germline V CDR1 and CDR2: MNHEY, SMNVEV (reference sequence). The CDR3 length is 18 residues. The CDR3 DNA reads TGTGCCAGCAGTCCCACGACTGTGCGGGAGGGTCTCCCCTACGAGCAGTACTTC. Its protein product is CASSPTTVREGLPYEQYF.

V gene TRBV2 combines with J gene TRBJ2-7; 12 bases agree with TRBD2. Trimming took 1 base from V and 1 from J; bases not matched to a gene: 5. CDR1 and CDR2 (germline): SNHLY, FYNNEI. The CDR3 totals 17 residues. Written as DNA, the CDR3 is TGTGCCAGCAGTGAAGAGGCGGGACTAGCGGGTTCCTACGAGCAGTACTTC. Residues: CASSEEAGLAGSYEQYF.

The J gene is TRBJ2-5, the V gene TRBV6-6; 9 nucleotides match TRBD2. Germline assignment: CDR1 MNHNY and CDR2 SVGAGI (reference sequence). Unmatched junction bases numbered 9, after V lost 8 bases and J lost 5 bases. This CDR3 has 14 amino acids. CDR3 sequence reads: CASGGASGIETQYF. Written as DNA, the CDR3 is TGTGCCAGCGGGGGGGCTAGCGGGATTGAGACCCAGTACTTC.

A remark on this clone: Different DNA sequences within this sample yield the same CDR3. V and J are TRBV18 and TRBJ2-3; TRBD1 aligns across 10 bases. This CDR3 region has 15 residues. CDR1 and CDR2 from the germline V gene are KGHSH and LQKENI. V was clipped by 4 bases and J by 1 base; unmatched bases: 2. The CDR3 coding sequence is TGTGCCAGCTCACGGGACAGGGGCCGCACAGATACGCAGTATTTT. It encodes CASSRDRGRTDTQYF. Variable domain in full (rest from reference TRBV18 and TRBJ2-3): NAGVMQNPRHLVRRRGQEARLRCSPMKGHSHVYWYRQLPEEGLKFMVYLQKENIIDESGMPKERFSAEFPKEGPSILRIQQVVRGDSAAYFCASSRDRGRTDTQYFGPGTRLTVL.

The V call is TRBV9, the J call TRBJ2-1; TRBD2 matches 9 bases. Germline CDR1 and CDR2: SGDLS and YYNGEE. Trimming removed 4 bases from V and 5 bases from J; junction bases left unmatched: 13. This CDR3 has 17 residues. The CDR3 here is CASSPRIAGVDNNEQFF. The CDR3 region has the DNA TGTGCCAGCAGCCCGAGGATAGCGGGAGTCGATAACAATGAGCAGTTCTTC.

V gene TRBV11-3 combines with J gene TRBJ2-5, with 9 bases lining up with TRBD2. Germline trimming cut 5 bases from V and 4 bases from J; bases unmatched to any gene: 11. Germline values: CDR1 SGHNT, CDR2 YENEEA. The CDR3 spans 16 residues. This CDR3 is CASSPGAGGPRETQYF. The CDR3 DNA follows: TGTGCCAGCAGCCCAGGGGCGGGAGGGCCGCGAGAGACCCAGTACTTC.